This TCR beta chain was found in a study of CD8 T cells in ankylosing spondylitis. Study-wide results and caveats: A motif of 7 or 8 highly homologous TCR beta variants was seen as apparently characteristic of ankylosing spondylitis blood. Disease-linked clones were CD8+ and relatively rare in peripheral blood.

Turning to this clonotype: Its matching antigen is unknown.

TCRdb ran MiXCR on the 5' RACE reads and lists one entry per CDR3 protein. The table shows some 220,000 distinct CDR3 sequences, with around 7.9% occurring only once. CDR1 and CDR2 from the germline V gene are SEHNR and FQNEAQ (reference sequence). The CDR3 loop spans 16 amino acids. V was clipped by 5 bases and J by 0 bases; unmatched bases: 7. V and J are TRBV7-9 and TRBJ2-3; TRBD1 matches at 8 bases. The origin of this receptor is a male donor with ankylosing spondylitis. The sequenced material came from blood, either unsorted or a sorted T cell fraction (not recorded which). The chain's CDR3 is CASSIWTGRSTDTQYF. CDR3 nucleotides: TGTGCCAGCAGCATATGGACAGGGAGAAGCACAGATACGCAGTATTTT.